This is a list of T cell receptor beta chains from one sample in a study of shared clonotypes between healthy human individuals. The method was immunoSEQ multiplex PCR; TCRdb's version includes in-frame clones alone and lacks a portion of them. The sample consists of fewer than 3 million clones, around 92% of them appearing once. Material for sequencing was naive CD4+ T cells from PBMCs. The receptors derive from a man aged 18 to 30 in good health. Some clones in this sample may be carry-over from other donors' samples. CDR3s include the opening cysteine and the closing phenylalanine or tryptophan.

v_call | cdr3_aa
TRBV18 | CASSPSRENEQFF
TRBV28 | CASRGRMPEKLFF
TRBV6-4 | CASSATGISYNEQFF
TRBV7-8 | CASSSDGTYNEQFF
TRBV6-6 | CASSYGQGSYNEQFF
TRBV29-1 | CSVADRPSYGYTF
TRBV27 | CASSLLRGYETQYF
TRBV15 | CATSRPGFGPYEQYF
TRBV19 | CASRRSFGQPQHF
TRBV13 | CASSSDPGQGYYGYTF
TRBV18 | CASSFLSGRLGEQYF
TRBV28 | CASSTMTGGYEKLFF
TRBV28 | CASSQLAGKFF
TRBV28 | CASSPSGLGGELFF
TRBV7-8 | CASSLTSGTDTQYF
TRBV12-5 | CASGLGGEETQYF
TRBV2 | CASSEERGRGAGSYEQYF
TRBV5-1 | CASSPSPGGNQPQHF
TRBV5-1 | CASSLIGMASEKLFF
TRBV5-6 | CASSLSLANEQFF
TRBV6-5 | CASSYSLAGVGEQFF
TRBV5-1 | CASSLRASELDTQYF
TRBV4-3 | CASSPPGPKVGNEQFF
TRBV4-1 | CASSPGQGGAETQYF
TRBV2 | CASSEALAGAFYNEQFF
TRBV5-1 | CASSPQDTGELFF
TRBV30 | CAWSFYSYNEQFF
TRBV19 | CASRQGAGNIQYF
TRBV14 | CASSRRYEQYF
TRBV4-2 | CASSPSTGNYEQYF
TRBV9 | CASSTITGGTGELFF
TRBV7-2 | CASVSLDRGYEQYF
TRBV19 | CASSTTGTGGYGYTF
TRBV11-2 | CASSLVRSFADTQYF
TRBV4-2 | CASSQEGFRQAPNQPQHF
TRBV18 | CASSEYTSAYSGANVLTF
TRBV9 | CASSVGHLNTEAFF
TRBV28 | CASSLNRGAGYF
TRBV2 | CASRKQVTGELFF
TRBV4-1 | CASSRGRLASYNEQFF
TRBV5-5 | CASSLARDTGELFF
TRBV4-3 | CASSQGAGTNYGYTF
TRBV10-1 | CASRRDSRSTDTQYF
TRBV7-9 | CASSLKGTDYGYTF
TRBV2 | CASSVFGRGTGELFF
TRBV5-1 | CASSRIWLARNEQFF
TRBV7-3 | CASSLIAGTGAGEQYF